This T cell receptor beta chain was observed in a study of CD4 T cells in relation to SARS-CoV-2 and coronaviruses (dated by TCRdb to the early 2020s). In the study overall: Across all 12 patients in the convalescent cohort, the median age was nearly 40 years, with a range of roughly 21 to 75 years. Of the roughly twelve convalescent patients, 8 were male and 4 were female, and two of the subjects were Hispanic. Patient-derived lymphoblastoid cell lines were used to map the HLA restriction of shared crossreactive spike epitopes. The study assessed, at the TCR clonotype level, memory CD4+ T cell crossreactivity between SARS-CoV-2 and common cold coronavirus spike proteins. The Adaptive Biotechnologies TCR-sequencing kit was used to sequence samples from a few pre-COVID donors and the naive versus memory experiments, whereas other data were Illumina-based. A different TCR-beta assay, based on Illumina, was used to sequence expansion assays from other donors in the study. What the research found in general, with its limitations: Crossreactivity analysis centred on spike protein, so crossreactivity against other viral proteins was not assessed. Small numbers of patients and of tested TCRs were a limitation of the study. Naive versus memory sequencing indicated that memory recall responses, rather than primary responses primed during culture, are detected by the assay. Compared with monoreactive clones, crossreactive clones had significantly weaker SARS-CoV-2-driven expansion, a result consistent with antigenic imprinting. No donor contributed both pre-pandemic and post-infection samples, which limited tracing the source of pre-existing responses. In roughly 60% of donors, memory CD4+ clonotypes turned up that crossrecognized SARS-CoV-2 and at least one common cold coronavirus spike.

Deep-resolution immunoSEQ TCR-beta sequencing was performed on DNA from uncultured naive and memory CD4+ T cells. The authors' pipeline ran thus. During preprocessing, nonproductive sequences were removed, along with CDR3s that did not begin with C, did not end with F or W, or were shorter than 7 amino acids. Cultured and uncultured naive and memory CD4+ repertoires were searched for CDR3s previously identified as spike- and CEF-reactive. CDR3 homology was quantified as pairwise Levenshtein distance, calculated with the stringdist R package after three terminal residues were trimmed from each end. The clones in this table, taken by TCRdb from immuneACCESS, are in-frame only. Not every clone is retained; where verified, under half of the shortfall comes from an unresolved V gene, and the cause of the rest is unknown. V, J and clone size are taken as reported in that table, and D and trimming were inferred from the DNA itself. The sample contains roughly 36,000 clones, approximately 83% of them found a single time. Of the sample, around 3.3% is held by the ten largest clones.

Naive and memory CD4+ T cells were separated from cryopreserved PBMCs through CD4 enrichment, which was followed by EasySep naive CD4+ T cell enrichment. PBMCs were isolated from leukapheresis product or whole blood by Ficoll-Paque PLUS gradient centrifugation. PBMCs were either cryopreserved at -140°C or used fresh in the expansion assay. The QIAamp Micro DNA Kit was used to extract genomic DNA from the CD4+ T cells. A note on this clone: The target of this receptor is not known. Base qualities were left out, and no much larger clone turns up one base away.

The sample comprised memory CD4+ T cells from PBMCs. This specimen's cell subset or site label, per the study, means: memory (non-naive) CD4+ T cells. The sequence derives from an adult with COVID-19.

The DNA is as follows: TGTGCCAGCAGCTCCGGACTAGCGGAGGGAGAGACCCAGTACTTC. Translated, this is CASSSGLAEGETQYF. In this chain, TRBV5-4 is recombined with TRBJ2-5; 10 bases in between match TRBD2. As encoded in the germline V gene (reference sequence), CDR1 is SGHNT while CDR2 is YYREEE. Counted from cysteine to phenylalanine, this CDR3 has 15 amino acids. The read is trimmed to its CDR3 DNA, 45 bases read in frame from base 1. Here V drops 3 bases and J drops 4 bases, and the junction holds 6 bases not matched to any gene. Full variable domain (CDR3 extended with the reference TRBV5-4 and TRBJ2-5 proteins): ETGVTQSPTHLIKTRGQQVTLRCSSQSGHNTVSWYQQALGQGPQFIFQYYREEENGRGNFPPRFSGLQFPNYSSELNVNALELDDSALYLCASSSGLAEGETQYFGPGTRLLVL.